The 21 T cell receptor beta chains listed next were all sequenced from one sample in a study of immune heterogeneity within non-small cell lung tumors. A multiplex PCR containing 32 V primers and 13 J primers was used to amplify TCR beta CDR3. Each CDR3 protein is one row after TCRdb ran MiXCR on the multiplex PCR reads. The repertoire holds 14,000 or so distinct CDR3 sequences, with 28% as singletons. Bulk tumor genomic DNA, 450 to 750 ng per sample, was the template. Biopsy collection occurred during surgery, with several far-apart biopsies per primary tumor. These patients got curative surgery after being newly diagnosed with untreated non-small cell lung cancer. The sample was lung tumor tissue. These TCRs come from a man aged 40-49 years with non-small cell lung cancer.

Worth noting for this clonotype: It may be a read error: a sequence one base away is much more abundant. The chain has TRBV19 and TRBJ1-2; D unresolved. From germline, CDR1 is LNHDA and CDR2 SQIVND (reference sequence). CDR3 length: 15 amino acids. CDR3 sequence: CVSSPEGNAIYGYTF. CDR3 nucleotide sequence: TGTGTCAGTAGCCCGGAGGGCAACGCTATCTATGGCTACACCTTC.

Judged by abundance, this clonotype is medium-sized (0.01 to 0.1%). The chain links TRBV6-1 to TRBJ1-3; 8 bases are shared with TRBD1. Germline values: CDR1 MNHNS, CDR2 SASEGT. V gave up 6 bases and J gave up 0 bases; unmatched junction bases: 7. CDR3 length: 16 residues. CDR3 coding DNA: TGTGCCAGCAGGGAGGGACAGGCCGTCTCTGGAAACACCATATATTTT. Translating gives CASREGQAVSGNTIYF.

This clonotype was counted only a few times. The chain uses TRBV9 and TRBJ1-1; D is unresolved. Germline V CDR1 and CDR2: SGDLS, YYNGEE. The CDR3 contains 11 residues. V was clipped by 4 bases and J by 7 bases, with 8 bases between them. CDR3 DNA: TGTGCCAGCAGCTCTTTGGATGAAGCTTTCTTT. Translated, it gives CASSSLDEAFF.

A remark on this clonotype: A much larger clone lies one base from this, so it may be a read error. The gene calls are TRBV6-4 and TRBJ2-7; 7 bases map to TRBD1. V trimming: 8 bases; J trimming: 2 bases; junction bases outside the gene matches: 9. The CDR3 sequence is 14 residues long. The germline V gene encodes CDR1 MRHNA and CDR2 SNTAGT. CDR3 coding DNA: TGTGCCAGCGACCTAAGACAGGGAACCTACGAGCAGTACTTC. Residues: CASDLRQGTYEQYF.

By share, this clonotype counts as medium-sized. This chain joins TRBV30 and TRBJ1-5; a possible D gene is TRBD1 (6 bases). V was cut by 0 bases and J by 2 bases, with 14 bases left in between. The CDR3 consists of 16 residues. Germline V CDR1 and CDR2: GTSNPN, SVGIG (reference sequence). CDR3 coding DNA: TGTGCCTGGAGTGTACCAGGGGCACTTGGCAATCAGCCCCAGCATTTT. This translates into CAWSVPGALGNQPQHF.

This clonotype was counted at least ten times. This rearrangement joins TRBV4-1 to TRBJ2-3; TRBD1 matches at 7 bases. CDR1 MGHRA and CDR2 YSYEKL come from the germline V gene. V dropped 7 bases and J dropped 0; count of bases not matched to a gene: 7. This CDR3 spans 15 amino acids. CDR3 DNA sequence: TGCGCCAGCAAGCGGACAGGTGCTAGCACAGATACGCAGTATTTT. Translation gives CASKRTGASTDTQYF.

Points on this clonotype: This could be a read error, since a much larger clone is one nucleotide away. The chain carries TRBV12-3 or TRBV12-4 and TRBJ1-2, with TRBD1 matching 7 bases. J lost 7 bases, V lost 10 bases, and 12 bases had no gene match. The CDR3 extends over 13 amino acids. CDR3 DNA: TGTGCCATCAGCCCTGACAGGGTAGGTGGCTACACCTTC. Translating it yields CAISPDRVGGYTF.

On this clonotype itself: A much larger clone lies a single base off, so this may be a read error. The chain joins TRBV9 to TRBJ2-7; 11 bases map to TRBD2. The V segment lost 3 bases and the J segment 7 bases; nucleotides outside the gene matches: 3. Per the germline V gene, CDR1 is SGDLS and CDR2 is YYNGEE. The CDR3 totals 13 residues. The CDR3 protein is CASSGLAGQEQYF. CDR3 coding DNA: TGTGCCAGCAGCGGACTAGCGGGACAAGAGCAGTACTTC.

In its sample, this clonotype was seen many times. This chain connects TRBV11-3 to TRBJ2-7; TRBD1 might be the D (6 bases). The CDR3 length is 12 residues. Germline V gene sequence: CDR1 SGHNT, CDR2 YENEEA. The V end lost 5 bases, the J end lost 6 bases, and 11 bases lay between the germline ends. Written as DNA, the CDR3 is TGTGCCAGCAGCCAAACAGGGTTCGAGCAGTACTTC. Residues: CASSQTGFEQYF.

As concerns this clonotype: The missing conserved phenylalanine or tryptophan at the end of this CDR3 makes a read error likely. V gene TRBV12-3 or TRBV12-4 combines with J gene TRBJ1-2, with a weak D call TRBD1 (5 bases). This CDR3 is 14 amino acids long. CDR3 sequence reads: CASEPSGTGYDYTL. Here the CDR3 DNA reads TGTGCCAGCGAGCCCTCCGGGACCGGCTATGACTACACCTTA.

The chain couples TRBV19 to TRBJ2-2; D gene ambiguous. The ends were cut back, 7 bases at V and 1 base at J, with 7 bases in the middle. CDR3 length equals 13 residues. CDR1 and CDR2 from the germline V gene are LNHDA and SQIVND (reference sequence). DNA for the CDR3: TGTGCCAGTACAGGCGGGAACACCGGGGAGCTGTTTTTT. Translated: CASTGGNTGELFF.

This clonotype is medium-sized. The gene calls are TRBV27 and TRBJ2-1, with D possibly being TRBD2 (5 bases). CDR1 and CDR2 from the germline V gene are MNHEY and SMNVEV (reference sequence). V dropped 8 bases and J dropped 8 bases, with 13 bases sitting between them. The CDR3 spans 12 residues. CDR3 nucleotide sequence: TGTGCCAGCGGACTGTCCTGGGATGAGCAGTTCTTC. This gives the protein CASGLSWDEQFF.

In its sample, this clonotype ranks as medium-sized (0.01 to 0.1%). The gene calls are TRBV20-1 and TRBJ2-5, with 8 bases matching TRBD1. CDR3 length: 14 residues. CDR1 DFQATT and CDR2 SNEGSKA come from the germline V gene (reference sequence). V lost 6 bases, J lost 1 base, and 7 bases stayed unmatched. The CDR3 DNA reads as TGCAGTGCGAGGTGGACAGGGCTCCAAGAGACCCAGTACTTC. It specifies CSARWTGLQETQYF.

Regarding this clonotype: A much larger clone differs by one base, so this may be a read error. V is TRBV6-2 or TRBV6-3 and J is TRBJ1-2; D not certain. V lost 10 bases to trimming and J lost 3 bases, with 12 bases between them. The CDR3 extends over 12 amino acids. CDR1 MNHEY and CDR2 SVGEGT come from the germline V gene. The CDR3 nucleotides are TGTGCCAACAGAACGAATTACTATGGCTACACCTTC. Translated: CANRTNYYGYTF.

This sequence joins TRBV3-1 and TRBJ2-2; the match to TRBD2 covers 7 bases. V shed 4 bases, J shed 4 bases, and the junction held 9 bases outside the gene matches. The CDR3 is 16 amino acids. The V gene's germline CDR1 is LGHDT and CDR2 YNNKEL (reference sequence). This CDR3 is CASSRERSGATGELFF. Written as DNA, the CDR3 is TGTGCCAGCAGCCGAGAAAGAAGCGGGGCCACCGGGGAGCTGTTTTTT.

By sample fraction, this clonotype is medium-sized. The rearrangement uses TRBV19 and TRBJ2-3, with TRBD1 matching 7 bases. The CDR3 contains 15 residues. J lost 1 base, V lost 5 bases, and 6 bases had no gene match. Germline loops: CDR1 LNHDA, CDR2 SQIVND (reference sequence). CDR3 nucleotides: TGTGCCAGTAGTTCAAGACAGGGAGGCACAGATACGCAGTATTTT. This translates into CASSSRQGGTDTQYF.

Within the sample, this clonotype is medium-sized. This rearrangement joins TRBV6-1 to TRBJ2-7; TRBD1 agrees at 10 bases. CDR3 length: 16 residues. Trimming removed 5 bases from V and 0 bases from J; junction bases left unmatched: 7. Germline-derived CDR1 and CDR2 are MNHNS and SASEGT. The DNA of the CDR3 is TGTGCCAGCAGTAATCCCCGGGACAGGGGCTCCTACGAGCAGTACTTC. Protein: CASSNPRDRGSYEQYF.

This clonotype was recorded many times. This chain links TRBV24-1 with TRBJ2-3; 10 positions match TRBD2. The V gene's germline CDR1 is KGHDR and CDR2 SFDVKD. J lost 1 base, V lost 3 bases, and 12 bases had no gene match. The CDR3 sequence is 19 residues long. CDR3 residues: CATSDPSGRGSVGTDTQYF. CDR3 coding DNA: TGTGCCACCAGTGATCCTAGCGGGAGAGGTTCTGTAGGCACAGATACGCAGTATTTT.

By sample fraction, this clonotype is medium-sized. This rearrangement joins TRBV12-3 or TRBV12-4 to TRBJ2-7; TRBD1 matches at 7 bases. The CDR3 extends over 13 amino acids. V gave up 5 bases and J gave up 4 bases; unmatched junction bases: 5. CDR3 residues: CASSVTGLYEQYF. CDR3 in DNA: TGTGCCAGCAGTGTGACAGGGCTATACGAGCAGTACTTC.

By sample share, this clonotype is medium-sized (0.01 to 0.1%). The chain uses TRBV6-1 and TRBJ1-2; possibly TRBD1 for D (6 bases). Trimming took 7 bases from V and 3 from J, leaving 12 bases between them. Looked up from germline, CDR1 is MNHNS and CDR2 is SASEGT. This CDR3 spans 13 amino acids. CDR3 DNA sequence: TGTGCCAGCACGAAAGACAGGCACTATGGCTACACCTTC. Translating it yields CASTKDRHYGYTF.

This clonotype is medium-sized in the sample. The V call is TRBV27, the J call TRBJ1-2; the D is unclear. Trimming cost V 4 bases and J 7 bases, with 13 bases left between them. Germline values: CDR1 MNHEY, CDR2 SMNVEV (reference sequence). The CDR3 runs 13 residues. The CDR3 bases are TGTGCCAGCAGTTCCTCCGGGATAGGTGGCTACACCTTC. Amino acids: CASSSSGIGGYTF.